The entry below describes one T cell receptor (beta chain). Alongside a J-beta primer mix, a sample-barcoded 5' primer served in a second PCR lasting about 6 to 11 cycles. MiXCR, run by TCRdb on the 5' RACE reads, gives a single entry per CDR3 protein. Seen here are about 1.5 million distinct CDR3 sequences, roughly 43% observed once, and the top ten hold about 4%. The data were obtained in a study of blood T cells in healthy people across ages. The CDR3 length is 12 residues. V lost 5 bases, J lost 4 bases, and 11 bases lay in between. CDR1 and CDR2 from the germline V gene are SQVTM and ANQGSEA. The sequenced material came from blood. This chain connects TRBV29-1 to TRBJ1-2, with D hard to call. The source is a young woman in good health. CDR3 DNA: TGCAGCGTTAGGACGGAAAGCTATGGCTACACCTTC. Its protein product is CSVRTESYGYTF.